This record concerns one T cell receptor (beta chain) sequence. Sampled while nominally healthy, donors likely had unrecorded immune exposures. The V gene end was trimmed by 1 base and the J gene end by 8 bases; junction bases not matched to a gene: 6. Germline CDR1 reads SGHTA; CDR2 reads FQGNSA. The CDR3 runs 14 residues. The data are from a study of cytomegalovirus exposure and HLA in healthy donors. The PCR was carried out with 60 Vbeta primers and 13 Jbeta primers. Data came from immunoSEQ multiplex PCR; TCRdb stores just in-frame clones and leaves some out. Of about 180,000 clones in the sample, around 80% were seen once.

The clonotype comes from a girl between 10 and 17 years old in good health and CMV-seropositive. The sample consisted of PBMCs. The chain carries TRBV7-2 and TRBJ2-5; TRBD2 agrees at 8 bases. The CDR3 DNA reads as TGTGCCAGCAGCTTAGTTCGAGCGGGAGACACCCAGTACTTC. This sequence encodes CASSLVRAGDTQYF.